This entry is about one T cell receptor beta chain. As yet, its antigen is unknown. This specimen comes from a study of Ad26.COV2.S vaccination and SARS-CoV-2 variants. After removal of 3 bases from V and 1 base from J, the junction contained 2 bases not matched to a gene. The CDR3 is 15 residues long. CDR1 and CDR2 (germline): KGHSH, LQKENI. Study results and limitations: Comparability of non-spike TCR breadth was observed across vaccine and placebo recipients.

The method was immunoSEQ multiplex PCR; TCRdb's version includes in-frame clones alone and lacks a portion of them. The sample comprises around 380,000 clones, about 88% of which are singletons, and 3.5% rests with the top ten. Treatment in this sample: 15 to 20 received Ad26.COV2.S at low or high dose, single or two shots; about 5 received placebo; per-sample allocation not given. Samples came from day 63 after the first vaccine or placebo injection. This sequence originates from a person between 18 and 65 years old who received the Ad26.COV2.S COVID-19 vaccine or a placebo. The sequencing used peripheral blood, collected in a trial of Ad26.COV2.S vaccine versus placebo. The rearrangement joins TRBV18 to TRBJ1-3, with TRBD1 matching over 8 bases. The CDR3 nucleotides are TGTGCCAGCTCACCGGACAGGGCGTCTGGAAACACCATATATTTT. Translated, it gives CASSPDRASGNTIYF.